These 26 T cell receptor beta chains share one sample of origin, sequenced in a study of T cell repertoires in cytomegalovirus infection. The antigens these receptors bind are not known. TCRdb reanalysed the reads using MiXCR and keeps one entry per CDR3 protein. This sample yields approximately 220,000 distinct CDR3 sequences, of which around 40% are seen a single time; roughly three fifths belongs to the top ten. Specimen: CD8+ T cells from cultured PBMCs, collected from culture after CMV antigen stimulation. Source of these receptors: a human donor in good health (CMV status not recorded). Some clones in this sample may be carry-over from other donors' samples.

The chain recombines TRBV29-1 with TRBJ1-1; D remains ambiguous. V shed 1 base and J shed 0 bases, with 12 bases lying between them. The CDR3 has 15 residues. The germline CDR1 and CDR2 sequences are SQVTM and ANQGSEA. CDR3 sequence reads: CSVEGAGQLNTEAFF. The CDR3 DNA is TGCAGCGTTGAAGGAGCAGGCCAATTGAACACTGAAGCTTTCTTT.

In DNA, the CDR3 is TGTGCCAGCAGCTTCCACGTGGGGAGCGAGGAAGAGACCCAGTACTTC. Amino acids: CASSFHVGSEEETQYF. This rearrangement joins TRBV7-8 to TRBJ2-5, with a tentative D call TRBD2 (5 bases). Trimming cost V 3 bases and J 3 bases, with 17 bases left between them. The germline gives CDR1 SGHVS, CDR2 FQNEAQ. The length of the CDR3 is 16 residues.

As to this clonotype: Mismatch with germline at one junction end may stem from a read error. The chain employs TRBV14 and TRBJ2-3; weak D call: TRBD1 (6 bases). The CDR3 has 15 amino acids. Germline V gene sequence: CDR1 SGHDN, CDR2 FVKESK. In DNA, the CDR3 is TGTGCCAGAAGCCTTGGGGGCTTCGGCACAGATACGCATTATTTT. Translated: CARSLGGFGTDTHYF.

The V call is TRBV20-1, the J call TRBJ2-7; D gene uncertain. Per the germline V gene, CDR1 is DFQATT and CDR2 is SNEGSKA (reference sequence). The CDR3 totals 14 residues. Trimming pared 2 bases from V and 3 bases from J, leaving 14 bases between. CDR3 loop: CSARTRHDDYEQYF. CDR3 nucleotides: TGCAGTGCTAGAACCCGACACGATGACTACGAGCAGTACTTC.

This clonotype was observed a handful of times. J is TRBJ1-6 and V is TRBV11-2; D is uncertain. The CDR3 sequence is 18 residues long. V lost 4 bases to trimming and J lost 2 bases, with 18 bases between them. Germline CDR1 reads SGHAT; CDR2 reads FQNNGV. The CDR3 DNA is TGTGCCAGCAGCTCGCTTAGAGGTCCGCGGCCCTATAATTCACCCCTCCACTTT. Encoded protein: CASSSLRGPRPYNSPLHF. Based on the CDR3 plus reference TRBV11-2 and TRBJ1-6, the full variable domain is EAGVAQSPRYKIIEKRQSVAFWCNPISGHATLYWYQQILGQGPKLLIQFQNNGVVDDSQLPKDRFSAERLKGVDSTLKIQPAKLEDSAVYLCASSSLRGPRPYNSPLHFGNGTRLTVT.

The V call is TRBV27, the J call TRBJ1-5; unclear D gene. With 6 bases removed from V and 2 bases from J, the gap between germline ends came to 20 bases. The CDR3 is 17 amino acids. The germline V gene encodes CDR1 MNHEY and CDR2 SMNVEV (reference sequence). The CDR3 sequence: CASRKLGRAAGNQPQHF. CDR3 DNA: TGTGCCAGCAGAAAACTTGGGAGGGCAGCGGGCAATCAGCCCCAGCATTTT.

This clonotype was detected a few times. V gene TRBV7-2 combines with J gene TRBJ1-1; 7 bases are shared with TRBD1. With 5 bases clipped from V and 0 bases from J, the junction kept 9 bases outside the gene matches. Germline CDR1 SGHTA, CDR2 FQGNSA. The CDR3 length is 16 residues. The CDR3 nucleotides are TGTGCCAGCAGCCAAAGACAGGGACCTATGAACACTGAAGCTTTCTTT. Translation gives CASSQRQGPMNTEAFF.

This chain links TRBV9 with TRBJ2-1; 11 positions agree with TRBD2. Germline V gives CDR1 SGDLS, CDR2 YYNGEE. V lost 4 bases and J lost 6; bases outside the gene matches: 9. The CDR3 extends over 16 amino acids. The CDR3 is CASSLPTSGAPNEQFF. CDR3 DNA sequence: TGTGCCAGCAGCTTACCGACTAGCGGGGCCCCCAATGAGCAGTTCTTC.

This clonotype was seen a single time. The chain has TRBV27 and TRBJ1-5; no clear D. CDR3 size: 14 residues. Germline CDR1 is MNHEY and CDR2 is SMNVEV (reference sequence). V shed 6 bases and J shed 0 bases, with 9 bases lying between them. The CDR3 loop is CASRTIHSNQPQHF. CDR3 DNA sequence: TGTGCCAGCAGGACCATTCATAGCAATCAGCCCCAGCATTTT.

The chain employs TRBV7-2 and TRBJ1-3; D remains ambiguous. Trimming cost V 1 base and J 0 bases, with 13 bases left between them. Germline lookup yields CDR1 SGHTA and CDR2 FQGNSA. This CDR3 spans 17 amino acids. The DNA of the CDR3 is TGTGCCAGCAGCTTAGGTTATGGACGGGACTCTGGAAACACCATATATTTT. Its translation: CASSLGYGRDSGNTIYF.

The rearrangement uses TRBV27 and TRBJ2-7; D ambiguous. This CDR3 spans 11 amino acids. CDR1 is MNHEY and CDR2 is SMNVEV in the germline V gene (reference sequence). Trimming took 4 bases from V and 7 from J, leaving 8 bases between them. CDR3 nucleotide sequence: TGTGCCAGCAGTTCCGGGTGGGAGCAGTACTTC. Amino acid sequence: CASSSGWEQYF.

J is TRBJ2-1 and V is TRBV7-9; D is ambiguous. V shed 1 base and J shed 12 bases, with 13 bases lying between them. This CDR3 spans 13 amino acids. Looked up from germline, CDR1 is SEHNR and CDR2 is FQNEAQ (reference sequence). CDR3 DNA sequence: TGTGCCAGCAGCTTAGTAAAGACCCGAGGGCAGTTCTTC. Encoded protein: CASSLVKTRGQFF.

This chain connects TRBV7-4 to TRBJ2-7; TRBD2 is a possible D gene (6 bases). The CDR3 extends over 16 amino acids. The germline V gene encodes CDR1 SGHVT and CDR2 SQSDAQ. Trimming pared 5 bases from V and 3 bases from J, leaving 20 bases between. The CDR3 loop reads CASSQLSRRGSYEQYF. The CDR3 nucleotides read TGTGCCAGCAGCCAACTCTCTAGACGGGGGAGCTACGAGCAGTACTTC.

V gene TRBV6-1 combines with J gene TRBJ2-1, with TRBD1 as a possible D gene (5 bases). Germline assignment: CDR1 MNHNS and CDR2 SASEGT. V was cut by 6 bases and J by 1 base, with 7 bases left in between. This CDR3 spans 13 amino acids. The CDR3 region is CASRDTSYNEQFF. The CDR3 DNA is TGTGCCAGCAGGGACACTTCCTACAATGAGCAGTTCTTC.

The chain combines TRBV7-6 with TRBJ2-7; either TRBD1 or TRBD2 may supply D (5 bases each). The CDR3 runs 16 residues. Trimming stripped 5 bases from V and 1 base from J, with 18 bases between. Germline CDR1 and CDR2: SGHVS and FNYEAQ. CDR3 sequence reads: CASSGGPSRGSYEQYF. The CDR3 DNA reads TGTGCCAGCAGCGGGGGACCCAGCAGAGGGTCCTACGAGCAGTACTTC.

The V call is TRBV27, the J call TRBJ2-7; 10 bases are a match to TRBD2. Germline-derived CDR1 and CDR2 are MNHEY and SMNVEV (reference sequence). The CDR3 sequence is 15 residues long. Trimming removed 6 bases from V and 4 bases from J; junction bases left unmatched: 9. CDR3 nucleotides: TGTGCCAGCAGAGCACTTGGACTAGCGGATTACGAGCAGTACTTC. Translation gives CASRALGLADYEQYF.

V usage is TRBV4-1 and J usage is TRBJ2-2, with TRBD1 as a possible D gene (5 bases). V was trimmed by 3 bases and J by 7 bases, leaving 9 bases between them. CDR1 MGHRA and CDR2 YSYEKL come from the germline V gene. CDR3 length: 13 residues. This CDR3 reads CASSHTGDGELFF. In DNA form, the CDR3 reads TGCGCCAGCAGCCACACAGGCGACGGGGAGCTGTTTTTT.

V gene TRBV5-1 combines with J gene TRBJ2-3; D unclear. The V gene's germline CDR1 is SGHRS and CDR2 YFSETQ. The CDR3 runs to 15 residues. The germline V and J ends were trimmed by 4 bases and 1 base, with 13 bases remaining between them. CDR3 amino acids: CASSRRPVGTDTQYF. In DNA form, the CDR3 reads TGCGCCAGCAGCCGCCGACCAGTTGGCACAGATACGCAGTATTTT.

V and J are TRBV7-6 and TRBJ2-1, with TRBD2 as a possible D gene (6 bases). This CDR3 comprises 15 residues. Germline CDR1 is SGHVS and CDR2 is FNYEAQ. V was clipped by 1 base and J by 6 bases, with 13 bases between them. The CDR3 sequence is CASSLGGEPCNEQFF. The DNA for the CDR3 is TGTGCCAGCAGCTTAGGGGGGGAACCCTGCAATGAGCAGTTCTTC.

As concerns this clonotype: This clone may be a read error of a much larger clone one base away. The V and J genes are TRBV27 and TRBJ2-3, with a possible D match to TRBD2 (6 bases). The CDR3 has 14 residues. CDR1 and CDR2 (germline): MNHEY, SMNVEV (reference sequence). V was pared by 0 bases and J by 4 bases, with 8 bases between. CDR3 coding DNA: TGTGCCAGCAGTTTATCGGGGGGTGCAGATACGCAGTATTTT. Its translation: CASSLSGGADTQYF.

The V gene is TRBV2, the J gene TRBJ2-7, with 8 bases that match TRBD1. Germline V lookup: CDR1 SNHLY, CDR2 FYNNEI. The CDR3 length is 13 residues. J was trimmed by 3 bases and V by 6 bases; bases with no gene match: 4. CDR3 nucleotide sequence: TGTGCCAGCAGAGGACAGGGATTCTACGAGCAGTACTTC. It translates to CASRGQGFYEQYF.

The chain is built from TRBV5-6 and TRBJ2-7; D is perhaps TRBD1 (6 bases). CDR1 and CDR2 (germline): SGHDT, YYEEEE. This CDR3 contains 13 residues. V gave up 5 bases and J gave up 5 bases, with 14 bases separating them. The CDR3 bases are TGTGCCAGCAGTTACCGTTACAGGGACGAGCAGTACTTC. Translation: CASSYRYRDEQYF.

The gene calls are TRBV7-8 and TRBJ2-2, with TRBD2 matching over 8 bases. Germline CDR1 and CDR2: SGHVS and FQNEAQ. The CDR3 extends over 14 amino acids. The trim removed 7 bases at V and 1 base at J, leaving 2 bases unmatched. CDR3 nucleotide sequence: TGTGCCAGCACGGGGGGGGGGAACACCGGGGAGCTGTTTTTT. Amino acid sequence: CASTGGGNTGELFF.

This rearrangement joins TRBV7-2 to TRBJ2-7; 10 positions match TRBD2. Per germline, CDR1 SGHTA and CDR2 FQGNSA. The CDR3 is made up of 15 amino acids. Trimming at V came to 6 bases and at J to 5 bases, leaving 10 bases not matched to a gene. CDR3 loop: CASRKVASGSHEQYF. The CDR3 DNA follows: TGTGCCAGCAGGAAAGTGGCTAGCGGGAGTCACGAGCAGTACTTC.

This clonotype was seen only a few times. This rearrangement joins TRBV7-2 to TRBJ1-1; D gene ambiguous. Germline lookup yields CDR1 SGHTA and CDR2 FQGNSA. The CDR3 covers 16 residues. The ends were cut back, 0 bases at V and 0 bases at J, with 11 bases in the middle. The CDR3 DNA follows: TGTGCCAGCAGCTTAGCGCTGGCCTTCATGAACACTGAAGCTTTCTTT. Translating it yields CASSLALAFMNTEAFF.

This clonotype was seen a handful of times. The chain employs TRBV7-9 and TRBJ2-7; D unresolved. V lost 3 bases to trimming and J lost 0 bases, with 3 bases between them. The germline V gene has CDR1 SEHNR and CDR2 FQNEAQ (reference sequence). There are 12 residues in the CDR3. CDR3 nucleotides: TGTGCCAGCAGCTTGAACTCCTACGAGCAGTACTTC. Translation gives CASSLNSYEQYF.